Listed here are 23 T cell receptor beta chains from one sample, sequenced in a study of technical replicates of blood from a handful of donors. The protocol was immunoSEQ multiplex PCR, while the TCRdb copy is restricted to in-frame clones and leaves out a portion. This sample carries about 59,000 clones, 85% to 90% of them seen once, and the ten largest clones take about 5%. Sequenced: PBMCs. The receptors come from a human donor in good health. Some clones in this sample may be carry-over from other donors' samples.

The chain recombines TRBV11-1 with TRBJ2-3; the D is unclear. This CDR3 comprises 17 residues. The V end lost 4 bases, the J end lost 2 bases, and 19 bases lay between the germline ends. Per the germline V gene, CDR1 is SGHAT and CDR2 is FQDESV (reference sequence). Written as DNA, the CDR3 is TGTGCCAGCAGCTCCCTTAGATTGCTCGCGGTCACAGATACGCAGTATTTT. Translating it yields CASSSLRLLAVTDTQYF.

The chain joins TRBV15 to TRBJ1-5; TRBD1 is a possible D gene (6 bases). Germline V gene sequence: CDR1 LNHNV, CDR2 YYDKDF (reference sequence). The CDR3 totals 17 residues. V dropped 5 bases and J dropped 5 bases, with 22 bases sitting between them. The chain's CDR3 is CATSSRRRGTSHQPQHF. The CDR3 bases are TGTGCCACCAGCTCCCGAAGGAGAGGGACATCGCATCAGCCCCAGCATTTT.

The chain's CDR3 is CASSTRQGAYEKLFF. Written as DNA, the CDR3 is TGTGCCAGCAGCACCCGACAGGGGGCCTATGAAAAACTGTTTTTT. The V and J genes are TRBV7-9 and TRBJ1-4, with 10 positions matching TRBD1. V lost 5 bases, J lost 6 bases, and 6 bases stayed unmatched. The germline V gene has CDR1 SEHNR and CDR2 FQNEAQ (reference sequence). The CDR3 has 15 amino acids.

The chain recombines TRBV5-6 with TRBJ2-7, with 7 bases lining up with TRBD1. Unmatched junction bases numbered 9, after V lost 3 bases and J lost 3 bases. In germline, CDR1 is SGHDT, CDR2 YYEEEE. CDR3 length equals 15 residues. The CDR3 DNA follows: TGTGCCAGCAGCTCTACAGCCCAGGGGGTCTACGAGCAGTACTTC. Translating it yields CASSSTAQGVYEQYF.

By proportion, this clone is medium-sized. At the DNA level, this CDR3 is encoded by other sequences in the same sample as well. V usage is TRBV5-1 and J usage is TRBJ2-1; 8 bases map to TRBD2. This CDR3 has 14 amino acids. The trim removed 2 bases at V and 4 bases at J, leaving 2 bases unmatched. Germline V gene sequence: CDR1 SGHRS, CDR2 YFSETQ. CDR3 coding DNA: TGCGCCAGCAGCTTTAGCGGGGCATACAATGAGCAGTTCTTC. Translated, it gives CASSFSGAYNEQFF.

V gene TRBV29-1 combines with J gene TRBJ2-7, with 13 bases aligning to TRBD2. V was pared by 6 bases and J by 4 bases, with 3 bases of the junction left unmatched. Germline loops: CDR1 SQVTM, CDR2 ANQGSEA. This CDR3 contains 13 residues. The CDR3 nucleotides read TGCAGCGTAAGACTAGCGGGAGGTTACGAGCAGTACTTC. Its protein product is CSVRLAGGYEQYF.

The V gene is TRBV15, the J gene TRBJ2-7, with TRBD2 identical over 12 bases. The CDR3 loop spans 16 amino acids. After removal of 0 bases from V and 3 bases from J, the junction contained 3 bases not matched to a gene. In germline, CDR1 is LNHNV, CDR2 YYDKDF (reference sequence). The chain's CDR3 is CATSREPTSGGYEQYF. CDR3 nucleotides: TGTGCCACCAGCAGAGAACCGACTAGCGGGGGCTACGAGCAGTACTTC.

J is TRBJ2-7 and V is TRBV11-2; TRBD2 might be the D (7 bases). Per germline, CDR1 SGHAT and CDR2 FQNNGV. V lost 5 bases to trimming and J lost 3 bases, with 17 bases between them. This CDR3 region has 15 residues. The CDR3 DNA sequence: TGTGCCAGCAGCCCCGTAGGGGGAGGGAGCTACGAGCAGTACTTC. It codes for CASSPVGGGSYEQYF.

V is TRBV6-6 and J is TRBJ1-4; D remains unclear. Germline CDR1 reads MNHNY; CDR2 reads SVGAGI (reference sequence). V gave up 2 bases and J gave up 6 bases, with 10 bases separating them. The CDR3 runs 14 residues. The chain's CDR3 is CASSYTAKYEKLFF. CDR3 bases: TGTGCCAGCAGTTACACTGCTAAATATGAAAAACTGTTTTTT.

This chain uses TRBV5-1 with TRBJ2-5; 9 positions agree with TRBD1. Germline-derived CDR1 and CDR2 are SGHRS and YFSETQ. CDR3 length equals 15 residues. V lost 1 base, J lost 2 bases, and 3 bases stayed unmatched. The CDR3 loop is CASSLRTGAQETQYF. CDR3 DNA sequence: TGCGCCAGCAGCTTGAGGACAGGGGCTCAAGAGACCCAGTACTTC.

The chain has TRBV5-6 and TRBJ1-2; the match to TRBD1 covers 7 bases. This CDR3 has 17 amino acids. Trimming removed 4 bases from V and 2 bases from J; junction bases left unmatched: 14. The V gene's germline CDR1 is SGHDT and CDR2 YYEEEE. The CDR3 loop reads CASSHPREGALNYGYTF. CDR3 bases: TGTGCCAGCAGCCACCCGCGCGAGGGGGCCCTAAACTATGGCTACACCTTC.

This clone was observed a handful of times. V gene TRBV11-2 combines with J gene TRBJ2-7; D gene unclear. The germline V gene has CDR1 SGHAT and CDR2 FQNNGV. V lost 3 bases to trimming and J lost 2 bases, with 11 bases between them. This CDR3 region has 14 residues. CDR3 nucleotides: TGTGCCAGCAGCTTCTTCAGGCAGGCCTACGAGCAGTACTTC. Its translation is CASSFFRQAYEQYF.

The V call is TRBV9, the J call TRBJ2-7; maybe TRBD2 (6 bases). The germline CDR1 and CDR2 sequences are SGDLS and YYNGEE. This CDR3 is built from 14 residues. V was pared by 4 bases and J by 6 bases, with 17 bases between. CDR3 DNA sequence: TGTGCCAGCAGCCGTAACACGGGGAGGTTCGAGCAGTACTTC. Its translation is CASSRNTGRFEQYF.

The chain carries TRBV5-1 and TRBJ2-3, with D possibly TRBD2 on 5 matching bases. Per the germline V gene, CDR1 is SGHRS and CDR2 is YFSETQ. Trimming removed 1 base from V and 1 base from J, with 10 bases in between. The CDR3 loop spans 15 amino acids. CDR3 region: CASSLFGSGTDTQYF. The CDR3 nucleotides read TGCGCCAGCAGCTTGTTTGGTAGCGGCACAGATACGCAGTATTTT.

The chain has TRBV6-6 and TRBJ1-3, with D perhaps TRBD1 (6 bases). The CDR3 covers 16 residues. The germline gives CDR1 MNHNY, CDR2 SVGAGI (reference sequence). The V and J ends lost 7 bases and 0 bases respectively, with 16 bases between them. Here the CDR3 reads CASTIRGGHSGNTIYF. The CDR3 nucleotides read TGTGCCAGCACCATAAGGGGGGGGCACTCTGGAAACACCATATATTTT.

This sequence joins TRBV5-1 and TRBJ2-5; perhaps TRBD1 as D (6 bases). The CDR3 spans 15 residues. Germline V gene sequence: CDR1 SGHRS, CDR2 YFSETQ. The V end lost 4 bases, the J end lost 3 bases, and 16 bases lay between the germline ends. The CDR3 bases are TGCGCCAGCAGCCAAGGGTTACAGGGCGAAGAGACCCAGTACTTC. It encodes CASSQGLQGEETQYF. The full variable domain, with the rest looked up from reference TRBV5-1 and TRBJ2-5, is KAGVTQTPRYLIKTRGQQVTLSCSPISGHRSVSWYQQTPGQGLQFLFEYFSETQRNKGNFPGRFSGRQFSNSRSEMNVSTLELGDSALYLCASSQGLQGEETQYFGPGTRLLVL.

The rearrangement links TRBV10-3 to TRBJ2-7, with TRBD2 matching over 7 bases. CDR1 is ENHRY, CDR2 SYGVKD, per germline. Trimming cost V 5 bases and J 6 bases; bases outside gene matches: 13. The CDR3 has 15 residues. CDR3 loop: CAISNAGDPAGEQYF. The CDR3, as DNA: TGTGCCATCAGTAACGCGGGGGACCCCGCCGGCGAGCAGTACTTC.

The rearrangement links TRBV19 to TRBJ2-7, with TRBD1 identical over 7 bases. This CDR3 is built from 15 residues. Germline CDR1 reads LNHDA; CDR2 reads SQIVND (reference sequence). V gave up 3 bases and J gave up 0 bases; unmatched junction bases: 5. This CDR3 reads CASSIQGQSSYEQYF. The CDR3 nucleotides read TGTGCCAGTAGTATCCAGGGACAGAGCTCCTACGAGCAGTACTTC.

The chain carries TRBV2 and TRBJ2-7; tentatively, D is TRBD2 (5 bases). The CDR3 totals 13 residues. V dropped 7 bases and J dropped 7 bases, with 17 bases sitting between them. Germline-derived CDR1 and CDR2 are SNHLY and FYNNEI. Written as DNA, the CDR3 is TGTGCCAGCATAGGGTCCCGGGGTCGGGAGCAGTACTTC. Translation gives CASIGSRGREQYF.

The rearrangement uses TRBV10-3 and TRBJ2-1, with 7 bases aligning to TRBD2. Germline V gene data show CDR1 as ENHRY and CDR2 as SYGVKD. Trimming removed 0 bases from V and 4 bases from J; junction bases left unmatched: 9. The CDR3 sequence is 17 residues long. The CDR3 sequence: CAISESTAGVRYNEQFF. DNA of the CDR3: TGTGCCATCAGTGAGTCGACGGCGGGGGTAAGATACAATGAGCAGTTCTTC.

The V gene is TRBV5-1, the J gene TRBJ2-7; 7 nucleotides line up with TRBD1. This CDR3 contains 14 residues. Germline loops: CDR1 SGHRS, CDR2 YFSETQ. V lost 4 bases, J lost 5 bases, and 9 bases stayed unmatched. DNA for the CDR3: TGCGCCAGCAGCGTGACAGGGTGGAGCGACGAGCAGTACTTC. Protein sequence: CASSVTGWSDEQYF.

The V gene is TRBV9, the J gene TRBJ2-7; possible D gene TRBD2, 6 bases. Trimming cost V 4 bases and J 3 bases, with 17 bases left between them. From germline, CDR1 is SGDLS and CDR2 YYNGEE. The CDR3 is 15 residues long. Written as DNA, the CDR3 is TGTGCCAGCAGCCTGGCGGCTGGGGGGTACTACGAGCAGTACTTC. Amino acids: CASSLAAGGYYEQYF. The variable domain in full, completed from reference TRBV9 and TRBJ2-7, reads DSGVTQTPKHLITATGQRVTLRCSPRSGDLSVYWYQQSLDQGLQFLIQYYNGEERAKGNILERFSAQQFPDLHSELNLSSLELGDSALYFCASSLAAGGYYEQYFGPGTRLTVT.

V gene TRBV7-3 combines with J gene TRBJ1-1, with 9 bases that match TRBD1. CDR1 and CDR2 from the germline V gene are SGHTA and FQGTGA. The CDR3 has 15 amino acids. After removal of 6 bases from V and 5 bases from J, the junction contained 10 bases not matched to a gene. The CDR3 loop is CASRSTTGGSTEAFF. CDR3 nucleotides: TGTGCCAGCAGATCCACGACAGGGGGAAGTACTGAAGCTTTCTTT.